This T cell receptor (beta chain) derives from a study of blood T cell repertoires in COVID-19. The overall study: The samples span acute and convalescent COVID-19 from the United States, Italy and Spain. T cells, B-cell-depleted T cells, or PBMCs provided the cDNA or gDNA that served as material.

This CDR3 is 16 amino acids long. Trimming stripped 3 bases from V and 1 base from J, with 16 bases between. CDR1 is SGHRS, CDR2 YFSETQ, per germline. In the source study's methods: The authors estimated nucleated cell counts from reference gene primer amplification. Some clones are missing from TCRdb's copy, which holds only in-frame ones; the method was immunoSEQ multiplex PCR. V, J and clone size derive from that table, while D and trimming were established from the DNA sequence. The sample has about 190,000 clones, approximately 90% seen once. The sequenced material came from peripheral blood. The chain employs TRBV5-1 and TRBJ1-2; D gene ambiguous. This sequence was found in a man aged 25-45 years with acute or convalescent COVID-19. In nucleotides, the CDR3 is TGCGCCAGCAGCTCAGCAGACGAGACGGGTAACTATGGCTACACCTTC. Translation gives CASSSADETGNYGYTF.